This TCR beta chain was documented in a study of blood T cell repertoires in COVID-19 (dated by TCRdb to about 2020). Turning to the overall study: Samples covering the acute and convalescent phases of COVID-19 were provided by collaborators in the United States, Italy and Spain. The material from the prospective study consisted of cDNA or gDNA derived from T cells, B-cell-depleted T cells, or PBMCs. Where available, HLA class I and class II types were obtained from metadata supplied by the sample provider rather than from assay-based typing. The repertoires were released in a freely available public database intended as a resource for research on the immune response to SARS-CoV-2. The dataset comprised deeply sampled blood TCRbeta repertoires from subjects exposed to, actively infected with, or recovered from COVID-19. Nearly every sample came with metadata listing a de-identified subject ID, COVID-19 status, age in years and sex. The samples were drawn from two sources: the first 160 participants of the ongoing ImmuneRACE study, and about 1,300 subjects contributed by 6 global collaborators. General study outcomes and caveats: The amount of clinical and demographic metadata varied by source and participant and was provided uncurated.

The collaborating institutions used their own protocols to collect whole blood in K2EDTA tubes. For TCRbeta analysis, collaborators shipped samples in one of three forms: frozen whole blood, isolated PBMCs, or DNA extracted from either of those sample types. Concerning this clone: There is no known antigen for this receptor. No qualities accompany the bases; no much larger clone lies one base away.

For CDR1 and CDR2, the germline V gene lists LGHNA and YSLEER. V is cut by 1 base and J by 1 base, and the space between the germline ends is 11 bases. The CDR3 runs 16 amino acids, cysteine and phenylalanine included. Only the CDR3 region is kept as DNA, spanning 48 bases read in frame from base 1. TCRbeta CDR3 regions were amplified from genomic DNA by means of the immunoSEQ Assay, a bias-controlled multiplex PCR. In the original analysis: Nucleated cell counts per sample were estimated from amplification of reference gene primers within the assay. To quantify the absolute abundance of each unique TCRbeta CDR3 rearrangement, sequence reads were collapsed and filtered. For each sample, productive Simpson clonality was calculated as the square root of Simpson's diversity index over productive rearrangements. The clones in this table, taken by TCRdb from immuneACCESS, are in-frame only. Not every clone is retained; where verified, under half of the shortfall comes from an unresolved V gene, and the cause of the rest is unknown. That table gives V, J and clone size, and the DNA gave D and trimming. In this sample the table shows some 200,000 clones, around 76% of which occur a single time. Together, the top ten hold approximately 9% of the sample.

The specimen sequenced was peripheral blood. This clonotype originated in a woman aged 45-65 years with active or convalescent COVID-19. This chain is built from TRBV4-3 and TRBJ1-3; the D region possibly corresponds to TRBD1 (6 bases align). The CDR3 in this case is CASSQVGGASGNTIYF. At the DNA level, the sequence is TGCGCCAGCAGCCAAGTTGGGGGGGCTTCTGGAAACACCATATATTTT.